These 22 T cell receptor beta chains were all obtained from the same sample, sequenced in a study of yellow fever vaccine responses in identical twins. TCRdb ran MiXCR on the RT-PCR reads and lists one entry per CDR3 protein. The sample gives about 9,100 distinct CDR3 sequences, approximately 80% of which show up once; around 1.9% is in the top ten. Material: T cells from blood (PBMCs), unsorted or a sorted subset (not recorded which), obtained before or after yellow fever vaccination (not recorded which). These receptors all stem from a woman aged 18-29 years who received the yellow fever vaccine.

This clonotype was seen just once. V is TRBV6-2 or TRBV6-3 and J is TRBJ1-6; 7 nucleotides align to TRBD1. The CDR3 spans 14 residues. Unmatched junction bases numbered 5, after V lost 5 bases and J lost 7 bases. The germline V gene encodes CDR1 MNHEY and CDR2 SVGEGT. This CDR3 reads CASSHYRGNSPLHF. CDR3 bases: TGTGCCAGCAGTCACTACAGGGGAAATTCACCCCTCCACTTT.

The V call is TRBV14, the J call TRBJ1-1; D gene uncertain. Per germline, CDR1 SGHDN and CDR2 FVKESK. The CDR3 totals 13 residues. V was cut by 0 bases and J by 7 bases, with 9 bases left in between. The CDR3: CASSQDSYDEAFF. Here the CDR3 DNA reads TGTGCCAGCAGCCAAGACAGTTATGATGAAGCTTTCTTT.

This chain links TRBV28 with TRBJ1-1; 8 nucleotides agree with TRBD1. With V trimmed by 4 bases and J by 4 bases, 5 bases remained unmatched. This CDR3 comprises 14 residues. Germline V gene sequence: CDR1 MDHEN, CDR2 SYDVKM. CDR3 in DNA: TGTGCCAGCAGTTATCCAGGGGGCACCACTGAAGCTTTCTTT. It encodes CASSYPGGTTEAFF.

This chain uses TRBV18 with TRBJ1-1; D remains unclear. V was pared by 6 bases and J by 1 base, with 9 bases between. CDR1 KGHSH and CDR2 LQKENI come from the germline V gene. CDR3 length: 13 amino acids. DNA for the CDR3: TGTGCCAGCTCCTTGAGGGCGAACACTGAAGCTTTCTTT. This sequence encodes CASSLRANTEAFF.

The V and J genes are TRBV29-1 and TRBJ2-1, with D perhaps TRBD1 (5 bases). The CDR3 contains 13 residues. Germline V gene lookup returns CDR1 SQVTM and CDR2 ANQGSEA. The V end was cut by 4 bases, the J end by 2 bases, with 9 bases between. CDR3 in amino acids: CSVARVAYNEQFF. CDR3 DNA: TGCAGCGTTGCCAGGGTGGCCTACAATGAGCAGTTCTTC.

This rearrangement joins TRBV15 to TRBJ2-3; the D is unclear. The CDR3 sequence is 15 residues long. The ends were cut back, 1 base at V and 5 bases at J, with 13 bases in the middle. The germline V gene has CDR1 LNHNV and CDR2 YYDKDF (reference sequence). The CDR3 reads CATSRVTANEDTQYF. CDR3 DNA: TGTGCCACCAGCAGAGTTACGGCCAATGAAGATACGCAGTATTTT.

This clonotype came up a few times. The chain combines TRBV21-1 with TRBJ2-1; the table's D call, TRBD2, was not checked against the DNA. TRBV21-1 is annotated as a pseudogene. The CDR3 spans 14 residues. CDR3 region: CASSNSGSGHEQFF. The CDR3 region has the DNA TGTGCCAGCAGCAACAGCGGGAGTGGGCATGAGCAGTTCTTC.

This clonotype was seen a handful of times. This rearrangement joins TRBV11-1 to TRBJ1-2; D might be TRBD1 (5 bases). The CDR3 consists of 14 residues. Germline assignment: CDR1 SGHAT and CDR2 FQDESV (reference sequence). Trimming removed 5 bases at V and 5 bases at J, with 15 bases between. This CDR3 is CASSPDSGGYGYTF. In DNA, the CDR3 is TGTGCCAGCAGCCCCGACAGTGGGGGTTATGGCTACACCTTC.

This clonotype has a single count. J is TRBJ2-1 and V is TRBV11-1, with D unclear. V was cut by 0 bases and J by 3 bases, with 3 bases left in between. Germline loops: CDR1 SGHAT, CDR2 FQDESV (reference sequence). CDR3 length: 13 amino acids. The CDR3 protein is CASSLAGYNEQFF. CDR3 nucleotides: TGTGCCAGCAGCTTAGCGGGCTACAATGAGCAGTTCTTC.

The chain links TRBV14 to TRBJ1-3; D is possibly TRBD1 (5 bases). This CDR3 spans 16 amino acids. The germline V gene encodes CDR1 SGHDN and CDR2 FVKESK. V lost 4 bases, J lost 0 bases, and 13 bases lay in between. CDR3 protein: CASSPLGGYSGNTIYF. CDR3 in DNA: TGTGCCAGCAGCCCCCTCGGGGGATACTCTGGAAACACCATATATTTT.

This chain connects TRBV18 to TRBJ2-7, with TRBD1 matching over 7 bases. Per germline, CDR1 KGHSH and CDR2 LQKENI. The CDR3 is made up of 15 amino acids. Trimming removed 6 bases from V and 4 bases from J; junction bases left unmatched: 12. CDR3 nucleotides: TGTGCCAGCTCGAAGGGACAGCGGATGAGTTACGAGCAGTACGTC. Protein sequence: CASSKGQRMSYEQYV.

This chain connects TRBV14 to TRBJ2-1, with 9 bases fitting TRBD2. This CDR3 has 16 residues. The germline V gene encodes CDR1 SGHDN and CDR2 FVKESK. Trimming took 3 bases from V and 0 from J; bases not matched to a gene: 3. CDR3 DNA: TGTGCCAGCAGCCATGGCGGGGGGGTCTCCTACAATGAGCAGTTCTTC. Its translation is CASSHGGGVSYNEQFF.

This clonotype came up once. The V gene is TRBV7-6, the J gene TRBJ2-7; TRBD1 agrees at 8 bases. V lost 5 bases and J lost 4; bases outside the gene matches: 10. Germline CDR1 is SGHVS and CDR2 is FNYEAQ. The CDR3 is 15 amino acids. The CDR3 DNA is TGTGCCAGCAGCAATGGGGCAGGGGGCTTGTACGAGCAGTACGTC. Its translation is CASSNGAGGLYEQYV.

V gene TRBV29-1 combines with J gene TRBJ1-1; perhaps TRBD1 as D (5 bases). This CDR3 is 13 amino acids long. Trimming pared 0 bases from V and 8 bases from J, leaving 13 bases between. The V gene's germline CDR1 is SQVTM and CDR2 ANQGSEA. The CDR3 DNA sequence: TGCAGCGTTGAAGAGGGGGTCTGGGGGGAAGCTTTCTTT. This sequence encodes CSVEEGVWGEAFF.

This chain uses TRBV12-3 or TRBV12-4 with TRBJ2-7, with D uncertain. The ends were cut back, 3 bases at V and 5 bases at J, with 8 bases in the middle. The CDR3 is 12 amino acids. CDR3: CASSFGFHEQYF. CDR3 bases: TGTGCCAGCAGTTTTGGCTTTCACGAGCAGTACTTC.

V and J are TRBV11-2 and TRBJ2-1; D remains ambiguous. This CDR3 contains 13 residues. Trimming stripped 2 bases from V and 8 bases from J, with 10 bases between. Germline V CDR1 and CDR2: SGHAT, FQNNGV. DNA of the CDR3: TGTGCCAGCAGCTTACTGCCTACGGATGAGCAGTTCTTC. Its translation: CASSLLPTDEQFF.

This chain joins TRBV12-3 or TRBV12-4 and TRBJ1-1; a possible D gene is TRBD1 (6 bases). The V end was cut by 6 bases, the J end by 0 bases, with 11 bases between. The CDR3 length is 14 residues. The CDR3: CASSRGTLNTEAFF. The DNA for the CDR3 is TGTGCCAGCAGCCGCGGGACACTGAACACTGAAGCTTTCTTT.

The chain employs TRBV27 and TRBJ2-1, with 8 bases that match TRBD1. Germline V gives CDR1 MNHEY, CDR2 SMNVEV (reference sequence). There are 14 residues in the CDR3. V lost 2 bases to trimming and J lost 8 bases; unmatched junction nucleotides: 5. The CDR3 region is CASSLQTGADEQFF. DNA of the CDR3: TGTGCCAGCAGTTTACAGACAGGGGCCGATGAGCAGTTCTTC.

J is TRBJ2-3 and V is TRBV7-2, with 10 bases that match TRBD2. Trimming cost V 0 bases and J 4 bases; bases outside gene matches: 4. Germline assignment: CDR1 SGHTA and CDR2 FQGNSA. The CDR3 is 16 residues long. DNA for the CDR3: TGTGCCAGCAGCTTAGCGGGTAGCGGGGGGCCAGATACGCAGTATTTT. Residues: CASSLAGSGGPDTQYF. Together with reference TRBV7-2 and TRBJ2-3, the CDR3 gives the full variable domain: GAGVSQSPSNKVTEKGKDVELRCDPISGHTALYWYRQSLGQGLEFLIYFQGNSAPDKSGLPSDRFSAERTGGSVSTLTIQRTQQEDSAVYLCASSLAGSGGPDTQYFGPGTRLTVL.

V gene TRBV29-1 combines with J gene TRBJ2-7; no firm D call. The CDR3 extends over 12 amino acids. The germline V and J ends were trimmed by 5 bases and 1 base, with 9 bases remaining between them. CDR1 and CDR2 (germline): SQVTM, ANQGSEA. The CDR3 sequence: CSVFVSSYEQYF. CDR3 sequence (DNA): TGCAGCGTTTTTGTCAGTTCCTACGAGCAGTACTTC.

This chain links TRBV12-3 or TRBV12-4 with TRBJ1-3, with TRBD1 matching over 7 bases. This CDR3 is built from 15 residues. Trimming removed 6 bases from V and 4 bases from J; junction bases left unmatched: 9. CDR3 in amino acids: CASSPTGASGNTIYF. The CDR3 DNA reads TGTGCCAGCAGCCCTACAGGGGCCTCCGGAAACACCATATATTTT.

CDR3 coding DNA: TGCGCCAGCAGCCAGGGACAGGGGGCGGAGAACACTGAAGCTTTCTTT. Its protein product is CASSQGQGAENTEAFF. This chain links TRBV5-1 with TRBJ1-1; 12 positions match TRBD1. This CDR3 contains 16 residues. Looked up from germline, CDR1 is SGHRS and CDR2 is YFSETQ. V lost 4 bases to trimming and J lost 1 base; unmatched junction nucleotides: 5.